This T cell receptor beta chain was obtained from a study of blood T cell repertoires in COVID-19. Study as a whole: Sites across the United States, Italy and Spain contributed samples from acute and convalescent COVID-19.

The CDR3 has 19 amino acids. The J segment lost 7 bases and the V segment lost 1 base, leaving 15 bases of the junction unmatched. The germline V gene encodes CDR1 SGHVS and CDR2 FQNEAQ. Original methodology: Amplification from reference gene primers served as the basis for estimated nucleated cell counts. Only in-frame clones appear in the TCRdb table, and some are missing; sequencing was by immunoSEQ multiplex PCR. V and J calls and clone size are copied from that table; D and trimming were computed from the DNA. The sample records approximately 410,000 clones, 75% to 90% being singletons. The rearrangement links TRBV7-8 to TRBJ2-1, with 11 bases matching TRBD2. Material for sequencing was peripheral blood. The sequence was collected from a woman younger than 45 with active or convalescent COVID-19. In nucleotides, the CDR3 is TGTGCCAGCAGCTTAGTGATTGTTACGACTAGCGGGGCGAAGAATGAGCAGTTCTTC. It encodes CASSLVIVTTSGAKNEQFF.